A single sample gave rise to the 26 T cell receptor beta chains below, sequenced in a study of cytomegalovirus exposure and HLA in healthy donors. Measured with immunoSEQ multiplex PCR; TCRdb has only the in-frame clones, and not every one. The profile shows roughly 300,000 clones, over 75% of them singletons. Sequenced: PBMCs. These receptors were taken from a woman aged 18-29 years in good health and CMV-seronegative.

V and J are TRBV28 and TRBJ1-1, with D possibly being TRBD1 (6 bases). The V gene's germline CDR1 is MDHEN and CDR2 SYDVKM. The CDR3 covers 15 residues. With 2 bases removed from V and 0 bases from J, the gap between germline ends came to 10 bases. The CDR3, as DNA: TGTGCCAGCAGTTTAGGGGGCGCGGTGAACACTGAAGCTTTCTTT. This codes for CASSLGGAVNTEAFF.

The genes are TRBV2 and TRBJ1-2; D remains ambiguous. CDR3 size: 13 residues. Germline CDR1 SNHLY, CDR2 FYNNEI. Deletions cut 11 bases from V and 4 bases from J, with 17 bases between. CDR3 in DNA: TGTGCCTCCCGAGGTCCGCCTACCTATGGCTACACCTTC. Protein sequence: CASRGPPTYGYTF.

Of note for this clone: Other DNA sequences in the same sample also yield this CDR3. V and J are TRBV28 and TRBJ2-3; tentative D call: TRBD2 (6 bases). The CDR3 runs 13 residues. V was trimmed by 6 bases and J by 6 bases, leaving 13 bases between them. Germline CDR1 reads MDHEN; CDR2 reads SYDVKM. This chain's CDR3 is CASSLTSPDTQYF. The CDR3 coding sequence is TGTGCCAGCAGCCTAACTAGCCCTGATACGCAGTATTTT.

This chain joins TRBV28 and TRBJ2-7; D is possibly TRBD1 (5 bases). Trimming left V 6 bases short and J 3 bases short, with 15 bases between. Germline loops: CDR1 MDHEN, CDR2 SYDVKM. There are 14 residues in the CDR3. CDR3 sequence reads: CASSTLDTRYEQYF. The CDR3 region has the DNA TGTGCCAGCAGCACGCTGGACACCCGCTACGAGCAGTACTTC.

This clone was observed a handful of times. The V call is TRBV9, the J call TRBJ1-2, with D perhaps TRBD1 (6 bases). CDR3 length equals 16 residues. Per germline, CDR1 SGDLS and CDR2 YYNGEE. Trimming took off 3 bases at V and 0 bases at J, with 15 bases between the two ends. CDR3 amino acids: CASSGPGVGTNYGYTF. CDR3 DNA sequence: TGTGCCAGCAGCGGTCCAGGGGTTGGCACTAACTATGGCTACACCTTC.

The CDR3 reads CASSINRARYSNQPQHF. CDR3 sequence (DNA): TGTGCCAGTAGTATTAACAGGGCCCGTTATAGCAATCAGCCCCAGCATTTT. The chain joins TRBV19 to TRBJ1-5; D possibly corresponds to TRBD1 (6 bases). The CDR3 runs 17 residues. V lost 3 bases to trimming and J lost 0 bases, with 15 bases between them. The germline CDR1 and CDR2 sequences are LNHDA and SQIVND (reference sequence).

The CDR3 reads CATRTSGRTGELFF. The CDR3 DNA follows: TGCGCAACCCGAACTAGCGGGAGGACCGGGGAGCTGTTTTTT. The J gene is TRBJ2-2, the V gene TRBV5-1; 12 bases are a match to TRBD2. Germline loops: CDR1 SGHRS, CDR2 YFSETQ. The CDR3 is made up of 14 amino acids.

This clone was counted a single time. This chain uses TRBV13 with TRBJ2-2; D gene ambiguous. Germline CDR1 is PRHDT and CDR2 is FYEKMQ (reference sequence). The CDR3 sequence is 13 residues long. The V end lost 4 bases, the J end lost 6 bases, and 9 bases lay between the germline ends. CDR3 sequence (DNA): TGTGCCAGCAGCTCAAGTAGTTCCGGGGAGCTGTTTTTT. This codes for CASSSSSSGELFF. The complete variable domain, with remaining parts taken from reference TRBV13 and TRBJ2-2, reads AAGVIQSPRHLIKEKRETATLKCYPIPRHDTVYWYQQGPGQDPQFLISFYEKMQSDKGSIPDRFSAQQFSDYHSELNMSSLELGDSALYFCASSSSSSGELFFGEGSRLTVL.

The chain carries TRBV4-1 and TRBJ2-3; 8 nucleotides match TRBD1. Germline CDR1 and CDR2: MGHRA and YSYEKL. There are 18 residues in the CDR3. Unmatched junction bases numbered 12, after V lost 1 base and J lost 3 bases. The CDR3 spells CASSQVYLTGDGTDTQYF. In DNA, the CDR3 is TGCGCCAGCAGCCAAGTTTACCTGACAGGGGATGGGACAGATACGCAGTATTTT.

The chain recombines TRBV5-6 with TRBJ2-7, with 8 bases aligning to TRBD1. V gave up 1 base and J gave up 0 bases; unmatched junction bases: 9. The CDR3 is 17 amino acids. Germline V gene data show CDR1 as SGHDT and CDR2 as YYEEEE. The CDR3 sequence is CASSLRYRGASSYEQYF. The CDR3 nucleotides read TGTGCCAGCAGCTTGAGGTACAGGGGGGCCTCCTCCTACGAGCAGTACTTC.

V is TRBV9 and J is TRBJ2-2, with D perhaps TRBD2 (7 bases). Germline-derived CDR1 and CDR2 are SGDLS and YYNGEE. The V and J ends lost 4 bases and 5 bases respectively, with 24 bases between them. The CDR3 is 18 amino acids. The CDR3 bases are TGTGCCAGCAGCTCACACGCGGGGGCGCGAAGAATTACCGGGGAGCTGTTTTTT. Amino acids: CASSSHAGARRITGELFF.

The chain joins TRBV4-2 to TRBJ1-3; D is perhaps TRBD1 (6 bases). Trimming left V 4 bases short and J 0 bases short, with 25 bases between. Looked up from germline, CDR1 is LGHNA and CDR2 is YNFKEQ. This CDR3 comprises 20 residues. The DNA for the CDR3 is TGTGCCAGCAGCCGCCAAGAGGGGGGGGGTGTACGTCTCTCTGGAAACACCATATATTTT. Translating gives CASSRQEGGGVRLSGNTIYF.

The CDR3 coding sequence is TGTGCCAGCAGTTCCCCCTTTGAGACTAGCGGGATGAATGAGCAGTTCTTC. Amino acids: CASSSPFETSGMNEQFF. The chain uses TRBV27 and TRBJ2-1; 11 bases line up with TRBD2. With V trimmed by 4 bases and J by 7 bases, 12 bases remained unmatched. The CDR3 extends over 17 amino acids. Germline CDR1 MNHEY, CDR2 SMNVEV (reference sequence).

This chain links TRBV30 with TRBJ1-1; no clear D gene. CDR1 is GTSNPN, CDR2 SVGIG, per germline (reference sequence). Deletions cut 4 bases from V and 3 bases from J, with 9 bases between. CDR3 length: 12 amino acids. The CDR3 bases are TGTGCCTGGACCGGTCTGGACACTGAAGCTTTCTTT. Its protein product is CAWTGLDTEAFF. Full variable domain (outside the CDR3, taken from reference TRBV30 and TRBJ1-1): SQTIHQWPATLVQPVGSPLSLECTVEGTSNPNLYWYRQAAGRGLQLLFYSVGIGQISSEVPQNLSASRPQDRQFILSSKKLLLSDSGFYLCAWTGLDTEAFFGQGTRLTVV.

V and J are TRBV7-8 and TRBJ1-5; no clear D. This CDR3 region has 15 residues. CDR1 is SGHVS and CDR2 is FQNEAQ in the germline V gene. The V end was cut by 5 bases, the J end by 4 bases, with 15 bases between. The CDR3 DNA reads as TGTGCCAGCAGCCCCCGGACGGGAAAGAATCAGCCCCAGCATTTT. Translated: CASSPRTGKNQPQHF.

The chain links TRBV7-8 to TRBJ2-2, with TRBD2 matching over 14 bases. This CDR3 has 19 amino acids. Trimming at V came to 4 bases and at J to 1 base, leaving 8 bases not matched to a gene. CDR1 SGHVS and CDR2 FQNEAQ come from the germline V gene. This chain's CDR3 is CASSSPGLAGVQNTGELFF. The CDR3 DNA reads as TGTGCCAGCAGCTCCCCGGGACTAGCGGGAGTACAGAACACCGGGGAGCTGTTTTTT.

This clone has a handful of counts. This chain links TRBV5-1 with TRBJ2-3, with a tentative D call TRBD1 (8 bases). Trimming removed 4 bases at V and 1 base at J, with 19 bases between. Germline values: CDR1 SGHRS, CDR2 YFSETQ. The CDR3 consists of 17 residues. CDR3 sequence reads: CASSAGDRSPGTDTQYF. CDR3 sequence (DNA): TGCGCCAGCAGCGCGGGGGACAGGTCGCCGGGCACAGATACGCAGTATTTT.

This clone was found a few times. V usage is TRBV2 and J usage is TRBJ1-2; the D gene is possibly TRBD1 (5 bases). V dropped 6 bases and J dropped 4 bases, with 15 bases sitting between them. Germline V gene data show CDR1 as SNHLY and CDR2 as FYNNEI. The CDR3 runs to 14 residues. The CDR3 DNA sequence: TGTGCCAGCAGAGCTCGCGGGGCGGCCTATGGCTACACCTTC. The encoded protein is CASRARGAAYGYTF.

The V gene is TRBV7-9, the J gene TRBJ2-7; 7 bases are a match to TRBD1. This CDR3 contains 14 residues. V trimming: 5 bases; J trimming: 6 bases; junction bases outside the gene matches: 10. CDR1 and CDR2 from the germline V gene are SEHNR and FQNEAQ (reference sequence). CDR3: CASSPGTEALEQYF. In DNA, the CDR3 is TGTGCCAGCAGCCCCGGGACAGAGGCTCTCGAGCAGTACTTC.

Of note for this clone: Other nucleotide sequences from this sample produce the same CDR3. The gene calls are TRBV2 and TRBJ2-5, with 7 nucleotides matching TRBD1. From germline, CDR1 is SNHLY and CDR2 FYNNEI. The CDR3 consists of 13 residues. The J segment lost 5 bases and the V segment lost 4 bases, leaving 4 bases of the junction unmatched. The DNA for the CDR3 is TGTGCCAGCAGTGGACAGGGCGGCGAGACCCAGTACTTC. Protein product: CASSGQGGETQYF.

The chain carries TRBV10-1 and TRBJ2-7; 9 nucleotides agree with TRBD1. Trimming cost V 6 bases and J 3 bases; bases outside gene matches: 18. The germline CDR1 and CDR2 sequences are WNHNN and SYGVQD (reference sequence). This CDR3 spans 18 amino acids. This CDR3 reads CASREKNRDRVKFYEQYF. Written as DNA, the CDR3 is TGCGCCAGCAGGGAGAAAAACCGGGACAGGGTAAAATTCTACGAGCAGTACTTC.

Here the CDR3 DNA reads TGTGCCAGCAGCCGAATTAGCGGGAGTAGTTATGAGCAGTTCTTC. Translation: CASSRISGSSYEQFF. The chain combines TRBV5-6 with TRBJ2-1; 9 bases align to TRBD2. Germline assignment: CDR1 SGHDT and CDR2 YYEEEE. V dropped 4 bases and J dropped 8; count of bases not matched to a gene: 10. The CDR3 is 15 residues long.

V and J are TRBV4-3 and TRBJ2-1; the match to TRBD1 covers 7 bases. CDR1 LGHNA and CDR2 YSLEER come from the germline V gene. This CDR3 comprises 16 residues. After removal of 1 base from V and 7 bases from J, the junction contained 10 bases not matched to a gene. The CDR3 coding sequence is TGCGCCAGCAGCCAAGCCCGGGACAGCTTGAGAAATGAGCAGTTCTTC. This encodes CASSQARDSLRNEQFF.

CDR3: CASSLAPAGGRGEQFF. The CDR3 nucleotides read TGTGCCAGCAGCTTAGCGCCAGCGGGAGGTCGTGGTGAGCAGTTCTTC. V is TRBV7-8 and J is TRBJ2-1; 9 bases are a match to TRBD2. The CDR3 is 16 amino acids. Trimming cost V 0 bases and J 9 bases; bases outside gene matches: 9. Germline loops: CDR1 SGHVS, CDR2 FQNEAQ.

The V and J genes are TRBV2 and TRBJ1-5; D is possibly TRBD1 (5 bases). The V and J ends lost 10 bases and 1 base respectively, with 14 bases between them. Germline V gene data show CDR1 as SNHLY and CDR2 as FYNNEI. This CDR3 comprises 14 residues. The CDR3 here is CAISRRDSNQPQHF. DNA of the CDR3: TGTGCCATCTCGAGGAGGGACAGCAATCAGCCCCAGCATTTT.

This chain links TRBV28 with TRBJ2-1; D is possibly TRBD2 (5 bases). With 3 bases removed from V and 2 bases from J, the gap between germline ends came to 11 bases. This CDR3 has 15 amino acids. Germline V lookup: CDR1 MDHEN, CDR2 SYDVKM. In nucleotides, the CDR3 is TGTGCCAGCAGTTTGTCAACTAGTCCCTACAATGAGCAGTTCTTC. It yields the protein CASSLSTSPYNEQFF. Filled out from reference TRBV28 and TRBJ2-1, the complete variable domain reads DVKVTQSSRYLVKRTGEKVFLECVQDMDHENMFWYRQDPGLGLRLIYFSYDVKMKEKGDIPEGYSVSREKKERFSLILESASTNQTSMYLCASSLSTSPYNEQFFGPGTRLTVL.